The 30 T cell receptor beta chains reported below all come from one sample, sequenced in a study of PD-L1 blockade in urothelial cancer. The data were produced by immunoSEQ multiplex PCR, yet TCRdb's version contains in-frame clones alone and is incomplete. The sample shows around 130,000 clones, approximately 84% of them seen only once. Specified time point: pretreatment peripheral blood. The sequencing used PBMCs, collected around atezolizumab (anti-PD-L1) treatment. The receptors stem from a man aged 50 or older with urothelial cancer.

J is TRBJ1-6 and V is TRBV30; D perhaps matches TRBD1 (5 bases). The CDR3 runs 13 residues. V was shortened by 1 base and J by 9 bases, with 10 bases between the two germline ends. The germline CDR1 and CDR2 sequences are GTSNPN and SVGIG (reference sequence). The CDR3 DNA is TGTGCCTGGAGTGATCAGGGTGTTTCACCCCTCCACTTT. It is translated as CAWSDQGVSPLHF. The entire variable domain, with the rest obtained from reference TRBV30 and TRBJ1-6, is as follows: SQTIHQWPATLVQPVGSPLSLECTVEGTSNPNLYWYRQAAGRGLQLLFYSVGIGQISSEVPQNLSASRPQDRQFILSSKKLLLSDSGFYLCAWSDQGVSPLHFGNGTRLTVT.

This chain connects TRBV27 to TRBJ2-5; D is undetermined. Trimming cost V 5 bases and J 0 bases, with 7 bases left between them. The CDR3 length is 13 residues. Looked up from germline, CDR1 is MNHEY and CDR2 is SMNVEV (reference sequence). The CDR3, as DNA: TGTGCCAGCAGTCCCAGGTACCAAGAGACCCAGTACTTC. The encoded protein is CASSPRYQETQYF.

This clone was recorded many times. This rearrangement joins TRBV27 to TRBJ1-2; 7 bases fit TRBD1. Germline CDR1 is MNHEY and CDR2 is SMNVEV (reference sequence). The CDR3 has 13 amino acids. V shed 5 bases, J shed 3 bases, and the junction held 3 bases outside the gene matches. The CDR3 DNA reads TGTGCCAGCAGTCTGACAGGGTACTATGGCTACACCTTC. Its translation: CASSLTGYYGYTF.

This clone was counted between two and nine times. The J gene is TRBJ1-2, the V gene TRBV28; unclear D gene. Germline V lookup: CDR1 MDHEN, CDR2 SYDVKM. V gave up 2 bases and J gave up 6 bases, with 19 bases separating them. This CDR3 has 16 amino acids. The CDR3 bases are TGTGCCAGCAGTTTAATTTGGGTCGCGGGGAGGAATGGCTACACCTTC. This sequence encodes CASSLIWVAGRNGYTF.

The CDR3 DNA is TGTGCCAGCAGCACCTCAGGAAACTATGGCTACACCTTC. This encodes CASSTSGNYGYTF. The gene calls are TRBV9 and TRBJ1-2; D ambiguous. V shed 4 bases and J shed 2 bases, with 9 bases lying between them. Germline values: CDR1 SGDLS, CDR2 YYNGEE. There are 13 residues in the CDR3.

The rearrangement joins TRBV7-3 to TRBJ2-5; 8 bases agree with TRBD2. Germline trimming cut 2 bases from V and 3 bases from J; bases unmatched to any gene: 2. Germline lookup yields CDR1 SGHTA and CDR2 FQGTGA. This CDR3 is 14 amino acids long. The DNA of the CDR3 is TGTGCCAGCAGCTTACAAGCGGGAGAAGAGACCCAGTACTTC. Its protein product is CASSLQAGEETQYF. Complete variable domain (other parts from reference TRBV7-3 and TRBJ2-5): GAGVSQTPSNKVTEKGKYVELRCDPISGHTALYWYRQSLGQGPEFLIYFQGTGAADDSGLPNDRFFAVRPEGSVSTLKIQRTERGDSAVYLCASSLQAGEETQYFGPGTRLLVL.

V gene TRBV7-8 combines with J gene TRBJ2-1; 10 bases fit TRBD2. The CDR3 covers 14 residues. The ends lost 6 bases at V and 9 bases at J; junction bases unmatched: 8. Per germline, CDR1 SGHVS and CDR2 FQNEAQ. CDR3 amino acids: CASRPLAGELEQFF. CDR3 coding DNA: TGTGCCAGCAGGCCCCTAGCGGGAGAGCTTGAGCAGTTCTTC.

As DNA, the CDR3 is TGCGCCAGCAGCTTGGAAGCAGCGGGAGAGGGAGAGACCCAGTACTTC. Its protein is CASSLEAAGEGETQYF. The genes are TRBV5-1 and TRBJ2-5; 8 bases align to TRBD2. Trimming cost V 0 bases and J 4 bases; bases outside gene matches: 8. This CDR3 region has 16 residues. Germline assignment: CDR1 SGHRS and CDR2 YFSETQ.

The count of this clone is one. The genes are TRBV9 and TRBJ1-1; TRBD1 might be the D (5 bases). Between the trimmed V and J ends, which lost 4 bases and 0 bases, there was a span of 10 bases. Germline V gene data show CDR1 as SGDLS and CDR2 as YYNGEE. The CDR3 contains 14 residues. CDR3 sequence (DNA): TGTGCCAGCAGCCCCCGACAGCTGAACACTGAAGCTTTCTTT. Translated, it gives CASSPRQLNTEAFF. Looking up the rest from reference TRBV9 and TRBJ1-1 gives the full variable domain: DSGVTQTPKHLITATGQRVTLRCSPRSGDLSVYWYQQSLDQGLQFLIQYYNGEERAKGNILERFSAQQFPDLHSELNLSSLELGDSALYFCASSPRQLNTEAFFGQGTRLTVV.

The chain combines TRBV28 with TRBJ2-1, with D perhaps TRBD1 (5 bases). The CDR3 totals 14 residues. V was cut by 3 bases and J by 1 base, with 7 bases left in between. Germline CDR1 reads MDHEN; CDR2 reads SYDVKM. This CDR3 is CASSFQGSYNEQFF. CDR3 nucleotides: TGTGCCAGCAGTTTCCAGGGATCCTACAATGAGCAGTTCTTC.

The CDR3 nucleotides are TGTGCCAGCAGCCCCTTACTAGCGGGAAATACCGGGGAGCTGTTTTTT. It yields the protein CASSPLLAGNTGELFF. The chain has TRBV7-9 and TRBJ2-2, with 10 bases fitting TRBD2. This CDR3 has 16 residues. Per the germline V gene, CDR1 is SEHNR and CDR2 is FQNEAQ (reference sequence). V dropped 5 bases and J dropped 5; count of bases not matched to a gene: 8.

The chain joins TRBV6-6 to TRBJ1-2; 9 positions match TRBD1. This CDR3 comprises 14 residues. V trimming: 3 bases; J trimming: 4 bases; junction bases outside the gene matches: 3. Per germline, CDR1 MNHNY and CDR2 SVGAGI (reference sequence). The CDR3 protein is CASSYQGQGYGYTF. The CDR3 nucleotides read TGTGCCAGCAGTTATCAGGGACAGGGCTATGGCTACACCTTC.

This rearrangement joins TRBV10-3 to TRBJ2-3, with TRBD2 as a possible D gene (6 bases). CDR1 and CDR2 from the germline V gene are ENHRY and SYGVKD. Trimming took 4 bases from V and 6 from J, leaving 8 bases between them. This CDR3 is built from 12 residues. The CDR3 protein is CAISAGADTQYF. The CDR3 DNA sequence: TGTGCCATCAGTGCGGGAGCGGATACGCAGTATTTT.

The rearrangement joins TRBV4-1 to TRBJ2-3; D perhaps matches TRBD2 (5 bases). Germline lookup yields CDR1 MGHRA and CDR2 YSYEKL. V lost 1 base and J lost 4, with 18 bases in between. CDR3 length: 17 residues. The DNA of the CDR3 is TGCGCCAGCAGCCAAGGTTTGAGGGCATGGAGTGCAGATACGCAGTATTTT. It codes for CASSQGLRAWSADTQYF.

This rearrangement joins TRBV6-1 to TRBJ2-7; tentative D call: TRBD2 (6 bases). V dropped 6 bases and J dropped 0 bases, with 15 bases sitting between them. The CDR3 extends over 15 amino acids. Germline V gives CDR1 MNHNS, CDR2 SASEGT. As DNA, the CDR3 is TGTGCCAGCAGCGGAACGGGAGTCCTCTCCTACGAGCAGTACTTC. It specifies CASSGTGVLSYEQYF.

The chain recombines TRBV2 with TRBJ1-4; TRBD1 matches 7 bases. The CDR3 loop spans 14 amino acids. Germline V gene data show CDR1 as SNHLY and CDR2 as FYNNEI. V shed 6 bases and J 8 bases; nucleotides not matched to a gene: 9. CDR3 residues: CASRKPGGGEKLFF. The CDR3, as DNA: TGTGCCAGCAGAAAGCCGGGAGGGGGCGAAAAACTGTTTTTT.

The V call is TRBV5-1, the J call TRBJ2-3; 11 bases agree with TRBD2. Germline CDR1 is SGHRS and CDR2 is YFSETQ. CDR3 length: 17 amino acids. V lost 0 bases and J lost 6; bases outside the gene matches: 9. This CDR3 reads CASSLGIAGGPEDTQYF. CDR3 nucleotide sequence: TGCGCCAGCAGCTTGGGAATAGCGGGAGGGCCGGAGGATACGCAGTATTTT.

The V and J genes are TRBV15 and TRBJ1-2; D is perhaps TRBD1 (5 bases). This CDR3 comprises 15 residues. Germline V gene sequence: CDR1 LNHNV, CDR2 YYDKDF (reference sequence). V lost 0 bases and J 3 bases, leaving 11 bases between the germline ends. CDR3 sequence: CATSREAGLYYGYTF. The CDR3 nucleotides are TGTGCCACCAGCAGAGAAGCAGGGTTATACTATGGCTACACCTTC.

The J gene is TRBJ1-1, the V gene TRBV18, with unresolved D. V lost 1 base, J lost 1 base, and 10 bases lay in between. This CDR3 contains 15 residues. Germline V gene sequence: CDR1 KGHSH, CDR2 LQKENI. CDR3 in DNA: TGTGCCAGCTCACCACTTCCGACGGGGAACACTGAAGCTTTCTTT. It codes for CASSPLPTGNTEAFF.

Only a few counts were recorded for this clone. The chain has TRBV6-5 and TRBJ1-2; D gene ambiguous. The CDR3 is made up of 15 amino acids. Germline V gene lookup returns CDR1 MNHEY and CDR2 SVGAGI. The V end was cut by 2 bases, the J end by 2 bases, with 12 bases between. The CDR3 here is CASSYDLSRNYGYTF. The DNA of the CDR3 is TGTGCCAGCAGTTACGATCTCTCGCGGAACTATGGCTACACCTTC.

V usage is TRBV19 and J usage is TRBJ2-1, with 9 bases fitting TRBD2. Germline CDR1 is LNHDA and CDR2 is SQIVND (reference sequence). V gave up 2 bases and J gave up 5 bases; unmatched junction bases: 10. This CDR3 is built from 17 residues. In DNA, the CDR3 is TGTGCCAGTAGTATAAGGTGGGGACTAGCTTTCGACAATGAGCAGTTCTTC. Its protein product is CASSIRWGLAFDNEQFF.

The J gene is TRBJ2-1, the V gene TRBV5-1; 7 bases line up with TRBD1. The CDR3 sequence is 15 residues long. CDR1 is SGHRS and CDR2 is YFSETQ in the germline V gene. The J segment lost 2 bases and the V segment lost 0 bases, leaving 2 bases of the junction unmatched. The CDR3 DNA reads TGCGCCAGCAGCTTGGAGGGGGCCCCCTACAATGAGCAGTTCTTC. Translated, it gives CASSLEGAPYNEQFF.

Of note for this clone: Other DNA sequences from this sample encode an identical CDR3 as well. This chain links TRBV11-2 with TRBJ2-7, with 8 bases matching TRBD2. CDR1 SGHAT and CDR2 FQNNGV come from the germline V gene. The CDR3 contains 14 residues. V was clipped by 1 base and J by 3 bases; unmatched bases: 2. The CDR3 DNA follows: TGTGCCAGCAGCTTAGCGGGGACTAGCTACGAGCAGTACTTC. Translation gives CASSLAGTSYEQYF.

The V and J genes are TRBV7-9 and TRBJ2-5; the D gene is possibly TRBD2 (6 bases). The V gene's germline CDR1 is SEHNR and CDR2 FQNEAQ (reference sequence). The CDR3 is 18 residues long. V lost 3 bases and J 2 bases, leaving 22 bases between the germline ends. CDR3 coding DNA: TGTGCCAGCAGCTTCGGGTCCGAGGAGGGTGTCACACAAGAGACCCAGTACTTC. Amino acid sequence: CASSFGSEEGVTQETQYF.

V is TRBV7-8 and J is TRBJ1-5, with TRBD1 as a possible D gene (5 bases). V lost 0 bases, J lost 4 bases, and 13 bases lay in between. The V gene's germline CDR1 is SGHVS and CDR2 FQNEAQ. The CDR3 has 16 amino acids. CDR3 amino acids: CASSLAGGALNQPQHF. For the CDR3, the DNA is TGTGCCAGCAGCTTAGCGGGGGGAGCCTTAAATCAGCCCCAGCATTTT.

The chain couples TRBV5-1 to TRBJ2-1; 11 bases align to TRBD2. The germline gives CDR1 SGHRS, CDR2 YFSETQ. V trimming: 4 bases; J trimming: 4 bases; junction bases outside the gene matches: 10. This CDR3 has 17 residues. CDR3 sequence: CASSPTATSGSYNEQFF. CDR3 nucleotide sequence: TGCGCCAGCAGCCCGACCGCAACTAGCGGGAGTTACAATGAGCAGTTCTTC. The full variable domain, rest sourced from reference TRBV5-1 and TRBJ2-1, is KAGVTQTPRYLIKTRGQQVTLSCSPISGHRSVSWYQQTPGQGLQFLFEYFSETQRNKGNFPGRFSGRQFSNSRSEMNVSTLELGDSALYLCASSPTATSGSYNEQFFGPGTRLTVL.

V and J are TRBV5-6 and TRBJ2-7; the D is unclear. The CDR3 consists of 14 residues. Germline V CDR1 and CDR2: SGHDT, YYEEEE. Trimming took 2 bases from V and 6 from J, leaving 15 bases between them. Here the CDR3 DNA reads TGTGCCAGCAGCTTTCGCGGCCTAAATCCCGAGCAGTACTTC. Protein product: CASSFRGLNPEQYF.

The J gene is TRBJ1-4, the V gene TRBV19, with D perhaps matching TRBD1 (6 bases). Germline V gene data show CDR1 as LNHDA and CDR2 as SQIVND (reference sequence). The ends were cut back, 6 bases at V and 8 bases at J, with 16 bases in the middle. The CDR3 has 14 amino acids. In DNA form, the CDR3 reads TGTGCCAGTAGGTGGACAGTGGGGTCGGAAAAACTGTTTTTT. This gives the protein CASRWTVGSEKLFF.

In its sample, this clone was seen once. This CDR3 is CASSFMGGNEQFF. In nucleotides, the CDR3 is TGTGCCAGCAGCTTTATGGGAGGCAATGAGCAGTTCTTC. J is TRBJ2-1 and V is TRBV5-4; TRBD2 might be the D (6 bases). The CDR3 totals 13 residues. Looked up from germline, CDR1 is SGHNT and CDR2 is YYREEE (reference sequence). Trimming cost V 2 bases and J 6 bases, with 9 bases left between them.

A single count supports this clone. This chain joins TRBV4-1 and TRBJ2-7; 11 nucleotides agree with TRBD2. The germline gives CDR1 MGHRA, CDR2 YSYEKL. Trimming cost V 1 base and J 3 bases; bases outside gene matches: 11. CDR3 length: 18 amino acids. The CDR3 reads CASSQARGTSGSRYEQYF. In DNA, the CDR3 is TGCGCCAGCAGCCAAGCCAGGGGAACTAGCGGGAGCCGCTACGAGCAGTACTTC.